One sample yielded the 6 T cell receptor beta chains listed below, sequenced in a study of CD8+CD57+ T cells in acquired aplastic anemia. Patients who underwent sequencing had shown CD8+CD57+ cell expansion by flow cytometry. Genomic DNA constituted the template upon which TCR beta VDJ and CDR3 profiling was performed. TCRdb analysed the reads with MiXCR anew, one entry per CDR3 protein. The top ten clones hold approximately 12% of a sample with 150,000 to 170,000 distinct CDR3 sequences, roughly 54% of them seen once. The sample consisted of sorted CD4+, CD8+, or CD8+CD57+ T cells (not recorded which) from PBMCs. These receptors were collected from a human donor with aplastic anemia.

This clonotype occurred a few times. The chain links TRBV15 to TRBJ1-6; 8 bases are shared with TRBD1. The V gene end was trimmed by 0 bases and the J gene end by 10 bases; junction bases not matched to a gene: 8. CDR1 is LNHNV and CDR2 is YYDKDF in the germline V gene (reference sequence). The CDR3 has 16 residues. In nucleotides, the CDR3 is TGTGCCACCAGCAGAGATCCCAGTACAGGGGGGTCACCCCTCCACTTT. It codes for CATSRDPSTGGSPLHF.

Points on this clonotype: This may be a read error: a much more frequent sequence differs by one nucleotide. The chain couples TRBV9 to TRBJ1-4; D unresolved. From germline, CDR1 is SGDLS and CDR2 YYNGEE. The CDR3 covers 15 residues. The CDR3 reads CASSTGRITKEKLFF. The CDR3 nucleotides are TGTGCCAGCAGCACTGGACGGATTACTAAAGAAAAACTGTTTTTT.

This chain links TRBV20-1 with TRBJ2-5; TRBD2 aligns across 10 bases. Germline CDR1 reads DFQATT; CDR2 reads SNEGSKA (reference sequence). With V trimmed by 8 bases and J by 3 bases, 3 bases remained unmatched. The CDR3 totals 12 residues. In nucleotides, the CDR3 is TGCAGTAGCGGGGGGGGCAAAGAGACCCAGTACTTC. Encoded protein: CSSGGGKETQYF.

This clonotype was recorded many times. CDR3 amino acids: CAISSGQGPEQYF. The DNA for the CDR3 is TGTGCCATCAGCTCGGGACAGGGGCCCGAGCAGTACTTC. The V gene is TRBV10-3, the J gene TRBJ2-7; 10 nucleotides agree with TRBD1. With V trimmed by 6 bases and J by 6 bases, 5 bases remained unmatched. Germline CDR1 ENHRY, CDR2 SYGVKD. The CDR3 is 13 residues long.

This clonotype was seen many times. The CDR3 DNA reads TGTGCCAGCAGCCCTGACAGGCAAAATCAGCCCCAGCATTTT. Its translation is CASSPDRQNQPQHF. V usage is TRBV12-3 or TRBV12-4 and J usage is TRBJ1-5; TRBD1 is a possible D gene (6 bases). The CDR3 runs 14 residues. The germline V and J ends were trimmed by 6 bases and 4 bases, with 13 bases remaining between them.

V usage is TRBV5-1 and J usage is TRBJ2-5; D call uncertain. The CDR3 length is 12 residues. Germline CDR1 is SGHRS and CDR2 is YFSETQ. Deletions cut 4 bases from V and 2 bases from J, with 6 bases between. The CDR3 spells CASSTDQETQYF. Written as DNA, the CDR3 is TGCGCCAGCAGCACCGATCAAGAGACCCAGTACTTC.